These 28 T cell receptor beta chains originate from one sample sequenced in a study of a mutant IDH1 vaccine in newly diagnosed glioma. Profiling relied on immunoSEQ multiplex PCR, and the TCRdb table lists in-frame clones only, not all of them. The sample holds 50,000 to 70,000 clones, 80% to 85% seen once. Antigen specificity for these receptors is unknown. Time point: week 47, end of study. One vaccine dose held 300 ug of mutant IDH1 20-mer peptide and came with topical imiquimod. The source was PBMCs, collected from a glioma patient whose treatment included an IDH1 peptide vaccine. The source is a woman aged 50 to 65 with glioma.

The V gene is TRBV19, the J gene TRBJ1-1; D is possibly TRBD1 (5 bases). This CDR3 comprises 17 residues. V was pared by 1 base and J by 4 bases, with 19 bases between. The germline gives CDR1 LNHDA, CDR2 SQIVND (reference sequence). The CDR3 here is CASSIAGTPGSSTEAFF. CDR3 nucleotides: TGTGCCAGTAGTATAGCGGGGACCCCGGGTTCAAGCACTGAAGCTTTCTTT.

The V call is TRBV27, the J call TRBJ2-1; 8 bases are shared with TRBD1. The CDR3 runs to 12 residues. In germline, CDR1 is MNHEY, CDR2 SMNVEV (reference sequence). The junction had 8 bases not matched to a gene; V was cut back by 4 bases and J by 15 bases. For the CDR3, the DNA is TGTGCCAGCAGTTACGGACAGGGAAGTACGTTCTTC. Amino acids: CASSYGQGSTFF.

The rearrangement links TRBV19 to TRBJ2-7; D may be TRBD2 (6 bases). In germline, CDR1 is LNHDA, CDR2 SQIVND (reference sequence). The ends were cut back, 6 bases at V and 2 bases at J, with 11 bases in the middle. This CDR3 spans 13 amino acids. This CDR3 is CASSRDFAYEQYF. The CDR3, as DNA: TGTGCCAGTAGCCGGGACTTCGCCTACGAGCAGTACTTC.

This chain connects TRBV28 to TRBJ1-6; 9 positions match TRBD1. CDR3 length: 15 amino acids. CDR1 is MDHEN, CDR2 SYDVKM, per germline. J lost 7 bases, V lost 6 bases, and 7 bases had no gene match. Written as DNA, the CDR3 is TGTGCCAGCAGGAAAACAGGGGGCGAGAATTCACCCCTCCACTTT. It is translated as CASRKTGGENSPLHF.

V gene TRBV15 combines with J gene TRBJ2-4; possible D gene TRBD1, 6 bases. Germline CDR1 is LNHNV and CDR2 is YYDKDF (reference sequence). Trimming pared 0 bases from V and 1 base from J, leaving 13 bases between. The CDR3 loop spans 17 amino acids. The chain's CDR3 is CATSREEQGAAKNIQYF. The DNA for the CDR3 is TGTGCCACCAGCAGAGAGGAACAGGGCGCGGCCAAAAACATTCAGTACTTC.

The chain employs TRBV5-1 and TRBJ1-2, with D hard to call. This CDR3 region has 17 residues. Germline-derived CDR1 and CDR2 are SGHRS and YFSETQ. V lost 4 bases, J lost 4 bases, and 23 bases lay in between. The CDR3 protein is CASSQTNRGVHPYGYTF. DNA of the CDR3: TGCGCCAGCAGCCAGACGAATCGTGGGGTTCACCCCTATGGCTACACCTTC. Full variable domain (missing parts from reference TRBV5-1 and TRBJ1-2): KAGVTQTPRYLIKTRGQQVTLSCSPISGHRSVSWYQQTPGQGLQFLFEYFSETQRNKGNFPGRFSGRQFSNSRSEMNVSTLELGDSALYLCASSQTNRGVHPYGYTFGSGTRLTVV.

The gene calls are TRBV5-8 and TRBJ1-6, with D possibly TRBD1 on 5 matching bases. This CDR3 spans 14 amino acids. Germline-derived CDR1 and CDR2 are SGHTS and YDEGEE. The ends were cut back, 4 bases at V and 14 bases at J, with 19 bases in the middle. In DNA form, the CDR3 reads TGTGCCAGCAGCCCCAGGGCCCCGCCGTCAACCCTCCACTTT. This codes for CASSPRAPPSTLHF.

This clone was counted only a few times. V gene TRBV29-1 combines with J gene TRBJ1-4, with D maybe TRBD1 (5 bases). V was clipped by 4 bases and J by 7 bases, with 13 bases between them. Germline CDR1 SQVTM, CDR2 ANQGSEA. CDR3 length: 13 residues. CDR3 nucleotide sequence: TGCAGCGTTGGTGGAGGGGTAGGTGAAAAACTGTTTTTT. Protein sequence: CSVGGGVGEKLFF.

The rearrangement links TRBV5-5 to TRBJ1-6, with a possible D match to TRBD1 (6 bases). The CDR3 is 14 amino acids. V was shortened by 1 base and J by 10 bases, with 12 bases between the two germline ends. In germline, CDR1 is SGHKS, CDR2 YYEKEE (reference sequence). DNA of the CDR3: TGTGCCAGCAGCTTGTTGGGGGCTGGCTCACCCCTCCACTTT. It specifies CASSLLGAGSPLHF.

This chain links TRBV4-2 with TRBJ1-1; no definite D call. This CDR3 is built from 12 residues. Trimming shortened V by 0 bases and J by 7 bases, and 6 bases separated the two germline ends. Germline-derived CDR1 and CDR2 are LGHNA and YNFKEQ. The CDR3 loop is CASSQDLNEAFF. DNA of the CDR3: TGTGCCAGCAGCCAAGATCTCAATGAAGCTTTCTTT.

The CDR3 loop is CASSLNRAPGGYTF. The CDR3 nucleotides read TGTGCCAGCAGTTTAAATAGGGCCCCGGGCGGCTACACCTTC. This chain joins TRBV27 and TRBJ1-2; D is ambiguous. Germline V gives CDR1 MNHEY, CDR2 SMNVEV (reference sequence). The CDR3 sequence is 14 residues long. V lost 2 bases and J 8 bases, leaving 15 bases between the germline ends.

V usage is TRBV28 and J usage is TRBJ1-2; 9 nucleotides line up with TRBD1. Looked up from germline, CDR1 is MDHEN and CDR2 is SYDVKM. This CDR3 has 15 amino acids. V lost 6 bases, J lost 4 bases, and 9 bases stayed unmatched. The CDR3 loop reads CASRGDRVPIYGYTF. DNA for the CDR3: TGTGCCAGCAGGGGGGACAGGGTCCCTATCTATGGCTACACCTTC.

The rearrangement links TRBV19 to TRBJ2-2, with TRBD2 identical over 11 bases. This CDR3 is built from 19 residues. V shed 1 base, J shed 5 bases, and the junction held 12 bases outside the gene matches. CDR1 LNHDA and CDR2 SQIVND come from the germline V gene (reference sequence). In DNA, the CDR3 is TGTGCCAGTAGTATAGCATCGGGAGTAGCGGGGGGGCCAACCGGGGAGCTGTTTTTT. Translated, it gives CASSIASGVAGGPTGELFF.

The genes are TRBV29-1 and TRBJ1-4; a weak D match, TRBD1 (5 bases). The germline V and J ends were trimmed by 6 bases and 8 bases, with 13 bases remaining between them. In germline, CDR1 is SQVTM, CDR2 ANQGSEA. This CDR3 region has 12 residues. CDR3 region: CSVGTPVEKLFF. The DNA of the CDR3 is TGCAGCGTGGGGACCCCGGTAGAAAAACTGTTTTTT.

This chain's CDR3 is CASSEGDRGHSPLHF. DNA for the CDR3: TGTGCCAGCAGCGAGGGGGACAGGGGGCACTCACCCCTCCACTTT. The chain links TRBV5-4 to TRBJ1-6, with 12 bases that match TRBD1. V trimming: 4 bases; J trimming: 10 bases; junction bases outside the gene matches: 6. In germline, CDR1 is SGHNT, CDR2 YYREEE (reference sequence). The CDR3 is 15 residues long.

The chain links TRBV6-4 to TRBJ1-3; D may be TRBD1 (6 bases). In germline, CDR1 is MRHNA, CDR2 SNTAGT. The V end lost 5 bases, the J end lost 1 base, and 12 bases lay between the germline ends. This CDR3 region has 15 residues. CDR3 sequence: CASSRQAGSGNTIYF. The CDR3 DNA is TGTGCCAGCAGTCGACAGGCTGGGTCTGGAAACACCATATATTTT.

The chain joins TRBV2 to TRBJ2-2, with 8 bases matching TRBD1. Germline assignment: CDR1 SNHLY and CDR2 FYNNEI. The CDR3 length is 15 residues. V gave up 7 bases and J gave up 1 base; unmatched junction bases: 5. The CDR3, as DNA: TGTGCCAGCAAGGAGGGGACAGGGAACACCGGGGAGCTGTTTTTT. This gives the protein CASKEGTGNTGELFF.

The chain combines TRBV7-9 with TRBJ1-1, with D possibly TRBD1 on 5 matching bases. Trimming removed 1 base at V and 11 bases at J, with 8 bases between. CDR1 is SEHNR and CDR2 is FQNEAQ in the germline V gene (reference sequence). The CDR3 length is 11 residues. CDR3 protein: CASSLEPGAFF. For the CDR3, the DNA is TGTGCCAGCAGCTTAGAGCCAGGGGCTTTCTTT.

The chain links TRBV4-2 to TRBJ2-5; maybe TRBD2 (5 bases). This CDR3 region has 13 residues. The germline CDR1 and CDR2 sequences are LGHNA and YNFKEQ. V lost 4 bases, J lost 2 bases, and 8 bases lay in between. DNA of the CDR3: TGTGCCAGCAGCCCGACTACTCAAGAGACCCAGTACTTC. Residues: CASSPTTQETQYF.

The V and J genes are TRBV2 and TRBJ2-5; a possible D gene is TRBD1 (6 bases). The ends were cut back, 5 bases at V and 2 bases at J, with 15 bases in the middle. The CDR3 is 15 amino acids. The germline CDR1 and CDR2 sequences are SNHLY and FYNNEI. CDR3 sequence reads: CASSTWRTVQETQYF. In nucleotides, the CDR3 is TGTGCCAGCAGTACCTGGAGGACAGTACAAGAGACCCAGTACTTC.

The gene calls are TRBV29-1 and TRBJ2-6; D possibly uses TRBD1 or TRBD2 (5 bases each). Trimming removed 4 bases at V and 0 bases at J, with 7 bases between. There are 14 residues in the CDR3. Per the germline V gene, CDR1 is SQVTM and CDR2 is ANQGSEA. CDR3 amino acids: CSVGGGSGANVLTF. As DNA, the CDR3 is TGCAGCGTTGGTGGGGGCTCTGGGGCCAACGTCCTGACTTTC.

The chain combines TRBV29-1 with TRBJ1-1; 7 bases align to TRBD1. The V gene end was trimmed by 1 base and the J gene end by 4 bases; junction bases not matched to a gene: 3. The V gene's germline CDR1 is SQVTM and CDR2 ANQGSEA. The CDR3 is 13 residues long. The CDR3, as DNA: TGCAGCGTTGAAGCAGGGGGGGTCACTGAAGCTTTCTTT. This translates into CSVEAGGVTEAFF.

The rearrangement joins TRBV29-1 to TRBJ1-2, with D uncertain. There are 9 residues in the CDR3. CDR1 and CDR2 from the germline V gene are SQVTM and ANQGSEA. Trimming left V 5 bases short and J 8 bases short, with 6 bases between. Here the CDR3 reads CSVSEGYTF. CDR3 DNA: TGCAGCGTTAGCGAAGGCTACACCTTC.

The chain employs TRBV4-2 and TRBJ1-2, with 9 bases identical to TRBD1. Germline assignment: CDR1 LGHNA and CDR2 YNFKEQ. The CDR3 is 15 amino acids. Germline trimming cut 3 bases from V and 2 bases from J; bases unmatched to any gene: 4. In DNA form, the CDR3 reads TGTGCCAGCAGCCATGAACAGGGGGCCAACTATGGCTACACCTTC. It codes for CASSHEQGANYGYTF.

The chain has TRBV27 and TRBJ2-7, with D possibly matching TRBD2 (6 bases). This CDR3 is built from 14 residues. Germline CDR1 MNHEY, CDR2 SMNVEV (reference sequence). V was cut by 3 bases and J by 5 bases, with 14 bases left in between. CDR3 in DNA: TGTGCCAGCAGTTTTGCCCGGGGGTCCCACGAGCAGTACTTC. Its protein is CASSFARGSHEQYF.

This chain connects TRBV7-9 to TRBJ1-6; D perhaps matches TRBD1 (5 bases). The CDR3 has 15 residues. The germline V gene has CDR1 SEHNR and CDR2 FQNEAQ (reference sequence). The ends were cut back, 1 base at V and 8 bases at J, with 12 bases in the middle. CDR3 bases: TGTGCCAGCAGCTTAGGTATAGGGGAATATTCACCCCTCCACTTT. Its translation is CASSLGIGEYSPLHF.

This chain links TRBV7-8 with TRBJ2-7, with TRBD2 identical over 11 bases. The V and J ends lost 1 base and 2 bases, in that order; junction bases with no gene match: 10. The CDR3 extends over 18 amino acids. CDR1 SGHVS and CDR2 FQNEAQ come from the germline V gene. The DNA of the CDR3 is TGTGCCAGCAGCTTAGGGATTAGCGGGGGGGCCTCACCCTACGAGCAGTACTTC. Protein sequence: CASSLGISGGASPYEQYF.

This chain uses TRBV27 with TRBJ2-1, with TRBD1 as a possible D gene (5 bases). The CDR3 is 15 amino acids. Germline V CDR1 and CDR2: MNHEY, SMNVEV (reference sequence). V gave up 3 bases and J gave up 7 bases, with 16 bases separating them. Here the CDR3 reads CASSLGQVFSNEQFF. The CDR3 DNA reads TGTGCCAGCAGTTTGGGGCAGGTGTTTTCGAATGAGCAGTTCTTC.